The TCR beta chain described here comes from a study of shared clonotypes between healthy human individuals. At the level of the study: Every donor yielded three CD4 naive, three CD4 memory, two CD8 naive and one CD8 memory plate.

Researchers partitioned CD4+ cells into CD45RA+ naive and CD45RA-negative memory subsets. J lost 1 base, V lost 5 bases, and 4 bases had no gene match. The CDR3 has 15 amino acids. Germline CDR1 MDHEN, CDR2 SYDVKM. Several immunoSEQ plates held equal portions of the genomic DNA taken from each subset. Libraries were prepared by immunoSEQ multiplex PCR; TCRdb keeps only in-frame clonotypes and omits some of them. The table has about 2.5 million clones, 80% to 95% seen once. This rearrangement joins TRBV28 to TRBJ2-5; 10 bases align to TRBD1. Material for sequencing was naive CD4+ T cells from PBMCs. The subset is: CD45RA+ positively selected. The sequence was collected from a man between 18 and 35 years old in good health. Some clones in this sample may be carry-over from other donors' samples. The CDR3 DNA follows: TGTGCCAGCAGTCAGGGACAGGGGCGCCAAGAGACCCAGTACTTC. It translates to CASSQGQGRQETQYF. Looking up the rest from reference TRBV28 and TRBJ2-5 gives the full variable domain: DVKVTQSSRYLVKRTGEKVFLECVQDMDHENMFWYRQDPGLGLRLIYFSYDVKMKEKGDIPEGYSVSREKKERFSLILESASTNQTSMYLCASSQGQGRQETQYFGPGTRLLVL.